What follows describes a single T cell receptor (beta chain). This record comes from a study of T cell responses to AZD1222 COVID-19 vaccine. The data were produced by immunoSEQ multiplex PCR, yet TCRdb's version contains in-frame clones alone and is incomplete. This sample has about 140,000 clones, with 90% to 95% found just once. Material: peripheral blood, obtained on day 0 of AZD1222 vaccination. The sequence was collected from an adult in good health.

The CDR3 DNA reads as TGTGCCAGCAGCTTGGTGGCCACTGAAGCTTTCTTT. Residues: CASSLVATEAFF. This sequence joins TRBV5-4 and TRBJ1-1, with D unclear. Germline assignment: CDR1 SGHNT and CDR2 YYREEE (reference sequence). V lost 0 bases and J 4 bases, leaving 4 bases between the germline ends. The length of the CDR3 is 12 residues.